This is a list of T cell receptor beta chains from one sample in a study of cytomegalovirus exposure and HLA in healthy donors. Clones were read by immunoSEQ multiplex PCR, and TCRdb kept only the in-frame ones, dropping some. The sample has over 110,000 clones, about four fifths seen once. What was sequenced was PBMCs. All receptors come from a male donor in good health and CMV-seropositive. Both conserved end residues are part of each CDR3. The D gene is left open where the match is weak. Where a row states a size, it is once, few, many or the class of an expanded clone; other rows omit it.

clone_size | d_call | j_call | v_call | cdr3_aa | cdr3_nt
NA | NA | TRBJ2-3 | TRBV19 | CASSMASTDTQYF | TGTGCCAGTAGTATGGCCTCTACAGATACGCAGTATTTT
NA | TRBD1 | TRBJ1-2 | TRBV2 | CASSSTTGGAYGYTF | TGTGCCAGCAGTTCGACGACAGGGGGCGCTTATGGCTACACCTTC
few | TRBD2 | TRBJ2-5 | TRBV19 | CASSEGLAGALGAQYF | TGTGCCAGTAGTGAGGGACTAGCGGGGGCATTAGGGGCCCAGTACTTC
NA | TRBD2 | TRBJ2-1 | TRBV7-9 | CASSASTAGDYNEQFF | TGTGCCAGCAGCGCCAGTACGGCGGGGGACTACAATGAGCAGTTCTTC
NA | NA | TRBJ1-5 | TRBV2 | CASSERRANNQPQHF | TGTGCCAGCAGTGAACGCAGGGCCAACAATCAGCCCCAGCATTTT
NA | NA | TRBJ2-1 | TRBV7-9 | CASSLSGEQFF | TGTGCCAGCAGCTTATCAGGCGAGCAGTTCTTC
few | NA | TRBJ2-2 | TRBV6-5 | CASSYSRWRELFF | TGTGCCAGCAGTTACTCGCGGTGGAGGGAGCTGTTTTTT
NA | TRBD2 | TRBJ2-1 | TRBV5-1 | CASSLGGLAGGYNEQFF | TGCGCCAGCAGCTTGGGAGGGCTAGCGGGGGGATACAATGAGCAGTTCTTC
NA | TRBD2 | TRBJ2-1 | TRBV2 | CASSDGLAGGVEQFF | TGTGCCAGCAGTGATGGACTAGCGGGAGGTGTTGAGCAGTTCTTC
NA | TRBD1 | TRBJ1-1 | TRBV9 | CASSGDRGQEAFF | TGTGCCAGCAGCGGTGACAGGGGGCAGGAAGCTTTCTTT
NA | TRBD2 | TRBJ2-5 | TRBV5-1 | CASSLEGGGAIGYQETQYF | TGCGCCAGCAGCTTGGAAGGCGGGGGGGCCATTGGGTATCAAGAGACCCAGTACTTC
NA | NA | TRBJ2-1 | TRBV7-6 | CASSFSTGDGREQFF | TGTGCCAGCAGCTTTAGTACGGGAGACGGTCGTGAGCAGTTCTTC
NA | NA | TRBJ2-1 | TRBV7-2 | CASSSDGIGGPFF | TGTGCCAGCAGCTCCGACGGAATCGGCGGGCCGTTCTTC
once | TRBD2 | TRBJ2-5 | TRBV27 | CASSLLSGGGETQYF | TGTGCCAGCAGTTTGTTATCGGGGGGAGGTGAGACCCAGTACTTC
NA | NA | TRBJ1-6 | TRBV28 | CASSLQDNSPLHF | TGTGCCAGCAGTTTACAGGATAATTCACCCCTCCACTTT
NA | TRBD1 | TRBJ2-7 | TRBV18 | CASSPPTGAPRYEQYF | TGTGCCAGCTCACCACCGACAGGGGCCCCTCGGTACGAGCAGTACTTC
NA | TRBD1 | TRBJ1-1 | TRBV7-3 | CASSSTGVTEAFF | TGTGCCAGCAGCTCCACAGGGGTTACTGAAGCTTTCTTT
NA | NA | TRBJ2-7 | TRBV5-4 | CASSGDDYEQYF | TGTGCCAGCAGCGGGGATGACTACGAGCAGTACTTC
NA | TRBD2 | TRBJ2-2 | TRBV7-2 | CASSESFTMSGSDTGELFF | TGTGCCAGCAGCGAAAGCTTTACGATGAGCGGGAGCGACACCGGGGAGCTGTTTTTT
few | NA | TRBJ2-5 | TRBV11-1 | CASSLGFQYETQYF | TGTGCCAGCAGCTTAGGGTTTCAGTATGAGACCCAGTACTTC
NA | NA | TRBJ2-1 | TRBV7-9 | CASSLPQGLGSYNEQFF | TGTGCCAGCAGCTTACCCCAGGGGCTAGGGTCCTACAATGAGCAGTTCTTC
NA | NA | TRBJ2-1 | TRBV19 | CASSPPGSYNEQFF | TGTGCCTCCTCTCCCCCGGGGTCCTACAATGAGCAGTTCTTC
NA | NA | TRBJ2-5 | TRBV13 | CASSLAGRRQETQYF | TGTGCCAGCAGCTTAGCGGGGAGAAGGCAAGAGACCCAGTACTTC
NA | NA | TRBJ2-7 | TRBV28 | CASSLGWGTSNSYEQYF | TGTGCCAGCAGTTTGGGGTGGGGGACAAGCAACTCCTACGAGCAGTACTTC
NA | NA | TRBJ2-7 | TRBV19 | CASSPGSSYEQYF | TGTGCCAGTAGCCCCGGTAGCTCCTACGAGCAGTACTTC
NA | TRBD1 | TRBJ2-4 | TRBV28 | CASSSQGRGNIQYF | TGTGCCAGCAGTTCACAGGGGCGCGGAAACATTCAGTACTTC
once | TRBD1 | TRBJ1-4 | TRBV5-1 | CASSLAGTGGLNPNEKLFF | TGCGCCAGCAGCTTGGCCGGGACAGGGGGTCTCAACCCTAATGAAAAACTGTTTTTT
NA | NA | TRBJ2-2 | TRBV2 | CASSDGSNTGELFF | TGTGCCAGCAGTGACGGGTCGAACACCGGGGAGCTGTTTTTT
NA | NA | TRBJ2-7 | TRBV7-2 | CASSNGGGRGYEQYF | TGTGCCAGCAGCAACGGCGGAGGTCGAGGCTACGAGCAGTACTTC
NA | TRBD1 | TRBJ2-7 | TRBV19 | CASSVGTANYEQYF | TGTGCCAGTAGTGTGGGGACAGCAAACTACGAGCAGTACTTC
NA | NA | TRBJ1-2 | TRBV27 | CASSPLQGEKRNGYTF | TGTGCCAGCAGTCCGCTACAGGGTGAAAAGAGGAATGGCTACACCTTC
NA | NA | TRBJ2-7 | TRBV15 | CATSRDLGSAYEQYF | TGTGCCACCAGCAGAGACCTCGGGTCAGCCTACGAGCAGTACTTC
NA | TRBD1 | TRBJ1-2 | TRBV5-1 | CASSRDSYGANYGYTF | TGCGCCAGCAGCAGGGACAGCTACGGGGCTAACTATGGCTACACCTTC
NA | NA | TRBJ1-3 | TRBV13 | CASSLVPRSGNTIYF | TGTGCCAGCAGCTTAGTTCCCAGGTCGGGAAACACCATATATTTT
NA | NA | TRBJ2-7 | TRBV9 | CASSLRVGDYEQYF | TGTGCCAGCAGCTTAAGGGTAGGGGACTACGAGCAGTACTTC
NA | TRBD1 | TRBJ1-4 | TRBV7-9 | CASSSGQGVVSEKLFF | TGTGCCAGCAGTTCGGGACAGGGAGTTGTAAGTGAAAAACTGTTTTTT
NA | NA | TRBJ2-1 | TRBV28 | CASSPFGTQNNEQFF | TGTGCCAGCAGTCCATTCGGGACACAAAACAATGAGCAGTTCTTC
NA | NA | TRBJ1-2 | TRBV7-9 | CASSPRVGGYTF | TGTGCCAGCAGCCCTCGGGTCGGTGGCTACACCTTC
NA | NA | TRBJ1-4 | TRBV5-1 | CASAIRDTDEKLFF | TGCGCCAGCGCAATCCGGGACACCGATGAAAAACTGTTTTTT
NA | TRBD2 | TRBJ2-1 | TRBV7-9 | CASSSGTSGRTRGEQFF | TGTGCCAGCAGCTCCGGGACTAGCGGGAGGACGCGCGGGGAGCAGTTCTTC
NA | NA | TRBJ2-7 | TRBV6-5 | CASSYSRGYEQHF | TGTGCCAGCAGTTACTCCCGAGGCTACGAGCAGCACTTC
once | TRBD1 | TRBJ2-7 | TRBV4-1 | CASSQDLGTGGVFGYEQYF | TGCGCCAGCAGCCAAGACCTTGGGACAGGGGGTGTGTTTGGGTACGAGCAGTACTTC
NA | NA | TRBJ2-1 | TRBV4-3 | CASSQDLGGSYNEQFF | TGCGCCAGCAGCCAAGATCTAGGGGGCTCCTACAATGAGCAGTTCTTC
NA | TRBD1 | TRBJ1-1 | TRBV7-6 | CASSPDRDTEAFF | TGTGCCAGCAGCCCGGACAGGGACACTGAAGCTTTCTTT
NA | NA | TRBJ2-5 | TRBV4-1 | CASSAQNQETQYF | TGCGCCAGCAGTGCACAGAACCAAGAGACCCAGTACTTC